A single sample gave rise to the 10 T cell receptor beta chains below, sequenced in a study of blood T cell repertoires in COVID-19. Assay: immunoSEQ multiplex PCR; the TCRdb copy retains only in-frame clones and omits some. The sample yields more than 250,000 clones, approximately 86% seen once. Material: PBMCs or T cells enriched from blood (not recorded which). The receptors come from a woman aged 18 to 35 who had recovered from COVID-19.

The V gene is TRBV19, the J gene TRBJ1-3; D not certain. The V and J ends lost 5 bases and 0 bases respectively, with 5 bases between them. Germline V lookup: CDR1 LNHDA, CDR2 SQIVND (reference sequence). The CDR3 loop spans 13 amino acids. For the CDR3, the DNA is TGTGCCAGTAGTTCGAGCTCTGGAAACACCATATATTTT. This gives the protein CASSSSSGNTIYF.

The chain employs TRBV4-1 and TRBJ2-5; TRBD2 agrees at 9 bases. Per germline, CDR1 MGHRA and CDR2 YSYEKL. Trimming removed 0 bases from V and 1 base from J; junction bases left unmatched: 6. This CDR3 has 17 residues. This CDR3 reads CASSQDRVAGAQETQYF. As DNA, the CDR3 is TGCGCCAGCAGCCAAGATCGGGTAGCGGGGGCCCAAGAGACCCAGTACTTC.

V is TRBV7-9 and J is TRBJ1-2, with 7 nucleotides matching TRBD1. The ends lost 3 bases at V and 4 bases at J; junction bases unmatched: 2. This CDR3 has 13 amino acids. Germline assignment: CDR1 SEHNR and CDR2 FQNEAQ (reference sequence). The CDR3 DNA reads TGTGCCAGCAGCTTGGGACAGAGCTATGGCTACACCTTC. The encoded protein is CASSLGQSYGYTF.

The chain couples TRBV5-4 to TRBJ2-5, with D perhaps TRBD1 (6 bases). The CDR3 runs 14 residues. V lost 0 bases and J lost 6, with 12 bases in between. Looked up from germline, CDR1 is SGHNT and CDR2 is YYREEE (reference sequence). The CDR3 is CASSLVAGEQTQYF. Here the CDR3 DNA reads TGTGCCAGCAGCTTGGTGGCAGGGGAACAGACCCAGTACTTC.

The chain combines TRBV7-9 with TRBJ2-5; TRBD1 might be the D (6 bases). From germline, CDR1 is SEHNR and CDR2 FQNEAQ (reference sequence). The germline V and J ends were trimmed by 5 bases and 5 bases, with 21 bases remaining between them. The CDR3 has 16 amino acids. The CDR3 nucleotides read TGTGCCAGCAGCCCCAGAGGACAGATACGAGTGGAGACCCAGTACTTC. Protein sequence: CASSPRGQIRVETQYF.

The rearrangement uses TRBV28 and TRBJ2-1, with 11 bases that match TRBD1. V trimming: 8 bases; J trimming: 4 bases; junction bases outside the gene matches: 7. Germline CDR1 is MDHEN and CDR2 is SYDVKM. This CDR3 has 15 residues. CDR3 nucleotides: TGTGCCAGCGGGAGGGACAGGGGGATATACAATGAGCAGTTCTTC. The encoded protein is CASGRDRGIYNEQFF.

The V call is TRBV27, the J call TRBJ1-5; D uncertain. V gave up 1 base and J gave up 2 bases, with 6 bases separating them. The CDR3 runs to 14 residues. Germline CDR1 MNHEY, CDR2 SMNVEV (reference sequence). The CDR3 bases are TGTGCCAGCAGTTTATATTCCGGCAATCAGCCCCAGCATTTT. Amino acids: CASSLYSGNQPQHF.

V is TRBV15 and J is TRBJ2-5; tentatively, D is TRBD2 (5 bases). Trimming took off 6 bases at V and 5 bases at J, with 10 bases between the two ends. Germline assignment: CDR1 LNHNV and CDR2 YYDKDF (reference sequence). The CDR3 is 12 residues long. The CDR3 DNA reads TGTGCCACCAGGAGGGTTGGGGAGACCCAGTACTTC. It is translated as CATRRVGETQYF.

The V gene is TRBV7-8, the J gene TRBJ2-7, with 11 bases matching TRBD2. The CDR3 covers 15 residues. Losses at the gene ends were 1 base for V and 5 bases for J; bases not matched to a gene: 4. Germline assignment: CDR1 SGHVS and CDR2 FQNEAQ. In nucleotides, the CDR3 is TGTGCCAGCAGCTTAGTGACTAGCGGGAATCACGAGCAGTACTTC. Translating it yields CASSLVTSGNHEQYF. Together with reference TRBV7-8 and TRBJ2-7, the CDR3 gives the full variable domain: GAGVSQSPRYKVAKRGQDVALRCDPISGHVSLFWYQQALGQGPEFLTYFQNEAQLDKSGLPSDRFFAERPEGSVSTLKIQRTQQEDSAVYLCASSLVTSGNHEQYFGPGTRLTVT.

The CDR3 DNA follows: TGTGCCACCAGCAGACCCAACACGGACAGGGGAGTCGAGACCCAGTACTTC. Amino acids: CATSRPNTDRGVETQYF. V is TRBV15 and J is TRBJ2-5, with 9 bases matching TRBD1. Germline V CDR1 and CDR2: LNHNV, YYDKDF (reference sequence). Unmatched junction bases numbered 12, after V lost 2 bases and J lost 5 bases. This CDR3 region has 17 residues.